This entry lists 5 T cell receptor beta chains sequenced from one sample in a study of early T cells in non-severe SARS-CoV-2 infection. TCRdb independently ran MiXCR on the 5' RACE reads; one entry per CDR3 protein. Of tens of thousands of distinct CDR3 sequences listed, approximately 13% are singletons. Sample: whole blood. Every receptor here comes from an adult who was a healthcare worker with PCR-confirmed SARS-CoV-2 infection or an uninfected control (not recorded which).

This clonotype was counted many times. V is TRBV7-2 and J is TRBJ1-1, with a weak D call TRBD1 (5 bases). V lost 5 bases to trimming and J lost 7 bases, with 17 bases between them. This CDR3 contains 14 residues. Germline V gene sequence: CDR1 SGHTA, CDR2 FQGNSA. As DNA, the CDR3 is TGTGCCAGCAGCAAAGGGACCCGCTCGGGTGAAGCTTTCTTT. Translated, it gives CASSKGTRSGEAFF. The variable domain in full, with the rest retrieved from reference TRBV7-2 and TRBJ1-1, is GAGVSQSPSNKVTEKGKDVELRCDPISGHTALYWYRQSLGQGLEFLIYFQGNSAPDKSGLPSDRFSAERTGGSVSTLTIQRTQQEDSAVYLCASSKGTRSGEAFFGQGTRLTVV.

At least ten counts were recorded for this clonotype. The chain links TRBV5-1 to TRBJ2-7; 8 bases are shared with TRBD1. Germline V lookup: CDR1 SGHRS, CDR2 YFSETQ. V lost 5 bases, J lost 2 bases, and 6 bases stayed unmatched. The CDR3 runs to 14 residues. CDR3 DNA: TGCGCCAGCAGTCCGGACAGGGTCACCTACGAGCAGTACTTC. Protein product: CASSPDRVTYEQYF.

This chain connects TRBV10-2 to TRBJ2-7; TRBD2 aligns across 10 bases. In germline, CDR1 is WSHSY, CDR2 SAAADI. The length of the CDR3 is 14 residues. Trimming at V came to 6 bases and at J to 3 bases, leaving 5 bases not matched to a gene. The CDR3 here is CASRERGGLYEQYF. CDR3 sequence (DNA): TGCGCCAGCAGAGAGCGGGGGGGCCTCTACGAGCAGTACTTC.

This clonotype has at least ten counts. The chain links TRBV18 to TRBJ2-1; TRBD1 matches 10 bases. Trimming removed 5 bases from V and 2 bases from J; junction bases left unmatched: 6. Germline V gene data show CDR1 as KGHSH and CDR2 as LQKENI. This CDR3 comprises 16 residues. The chain's CDR3 is CASSRPGQGPYNEQFF. CDR3 nucleotides: TGTGCCAGCTCAAGACCGGGACAGGGGCCCTACAATGAGCAGTTCTTC.

The genes are TRBV27 and TRBJ2-7, with TRBD1 identical over 9 bases. There are 13 residues in the CDR3. Trimming removed 3 bases from V and 9 bases from J; junction bases left unmatched: 6. Germline CDR1 is MNHEY and CDR2 is SMNVEV (reference sequence). CDR3 DNA: TGTGCCAGCAGTTTCGGGGACAGGGCTGTGCAGTACTTC. This codes for CASSFGDRAVQYF.